Following are 30 T cell receptor beta chains from one sample sequenced in a study of OX40 agonist ivuxolimab in advanced cancers. Some clones are missing from TCRdb's copy, which holds only in-frame ones; the method was immunoSEQ multiplex PCR. The sample carries 70,000 to 85,000 clones, approximately 86% recorded once. Specimen: CD4+ or CD8+ T cells sorted from blood, collected in a trial of the OX40 agonist ivuxolimab. The receptors here all came from an adult with an advanced solid tumor such as melanoma, head and neck, liver or kidney cancer.

The chain combines TRBV7-2 with TRBJ2-3, with D uncertain. The CDR3 totals 12 residues. In germline, CDR1 is SGHTA, CDR2 FQGNSA. V lost 3 bases and J 5 bases, leaving 6 bases between the germline ends. CDR3 in amino acids: CASSFHRDTQYF. CDR3 in DNA: TGTGCCAGCAGCTTCCACAGAGATACGCAGTATTTT.

V gene TRBV10-3 combines with J gene TRBJ1-1, with 7 nucleotides matching TRBD1. CDR1 and CDR2 from the germline V gene are ENHRY and SYGVKD. The CDR3 extends over 15 amino acids. J was trimmed by 1 base and V by 3 bases; bases with no gene match: 5. The CDR3 DNA reads TGTGCCATCAGTGAACAGGGGCGTGGGAACACTGAAGCTTTCTTT. Its translation is CAISEQGRGNTEAFF.

The chain is built from TRBV9 and TRBJ2-7; 9 nucleotides match TRBD2. The J segment lost 2 bases and the V segment lost 0 bases, leaving 3 bases of the junction unmatched. This CDR3 has 15 amino acids. Germline V CDR1 and CDR2: SGDLS, YYNGEE. The CDR3 DNA follows: TGTGCCAGCAGCGTAGGGACTAGCGCCGCCTACGAGCAGTACTTC. Protein sequence: CASSVGTSAAYEQYF.

The rearrangement uses TRBV7-3 and TRBJ2-3; 12 bases align to TRBD2. In germline, CDR1 is SGHTA, CDR2 FQGTGA. CDR3 length: 15 amino acids. The trim removed 4 bases at V and 10 bases at J, leaving 9 bases unmatched. DNA of the CDR3: TGTGCCAGCAGCTCGGGACTAGCGGGCCTTACAGCGCAGTATTTT. Translated: CASSSGLAGLTAQYF.

The DNA for the CDR3 is TGTGCCAGCAGTTCGGACAGGCTGAACACTGAAGCTTTCTTT. This translates into CASSSDRLNTEAFF. The chain combines TRBV27 with TRBJ1-1; 7 bases are shared with TRBD1. Germline CDR1 is MNHEY and CDR2 is SMNVEV (reference sequence). This CDR3 has 14 amino acids. The V segment lost 4 bases and the J segment 0 bases; nucleotides outside the gene matches: 2.

This sequence joins TRBV15 and TRBJ1-2; D gene uncertain. The germline V gene has CDR1 LNHNV and CDR2 YYDKDF (reference sequence). Trimming removed 0 bases from V and 0 bases from J, with 8 bases in between. This CDR3 contains 15 residues. DNA for the CDR3: TGTGCCACCAGCAGAGATATGGGCGCTAACTATGGCTACACCTTC. Translation gives CATSRDMGANYGYTF.

The chain employs TRBV7-8 and TRBJ2-5; unclear D gene. The CDR3 loop spans 14 amino acids. The germline V gene encodes CDR1 SGHVS and CDR2 FQNEAQ. The ends were cut back, 1 base at V and 1 base at J, with 7 bases in the middle. This chain's CDR3 is CASSLGHLQETQYF. DNA of the CDR3: TGTGCCAGCAGCTTAGGGCACCTCCAAGAGACCCAGTACTTC.

The rearrangement links TRBV5-8 to TRBJ1-2, with a weak D call TRBD1 (5 bases). The germline V gene has CDR1 SGHTS and CDR2 YDEGEE. Trimming left V 0 bases short and J 8 bases short, with 8 bases between. CDR3 length: 12 amino acids. The CDR3 sequence is CASSLDRRGYTF. CDR3 sequence (DNA): TGTGCCAGCAGCTTGGACAGGAGGGGCTACACCTTC. The variable domain in full, completed from reference TRBV5-8 and TRBJ1-2, reads EAGVTQSPTHLIKTRGQQATLRCSPISGHTSVYWYQQALGLGLQFLLWYDEGEERNRGNFPPRFSGRQFPNYSSELNVNALELEDSALYLCASSLDRRGYTFGSGTRLTVV.

The chain joins TRBV28 to TRBJ2-7; 7 nucleotides line up with TRBD1. The length of the CDR3 is 12 residues. The V gene end was trimmed by 6 bases and the J gene end by 4 bases; junction bases not matched to a gene: 3. Germline CDR1 and CDR2: MDHEN and SYDVKM. The CDR3 here is CASRARGYEQYF. The DNA of the CDR3 is TGTGCCAGCAGGGCCAGGGGGTACGAGCAGTACTTC.

This chain links TRBV19 with TRBJ1-1; D is unresolved. Trimming took off 7 bases at V and 4 bases at J, with 16 bases between the two ends. Germline loops: CDR1 LNHDA, CDR2 SQIVND (reference sequence). CDR3 length: 14 amino acids. In DNA, the CDR3 is TGTGCCAGTAAATCTTTAGGGTTGACCACTGAAGCTTTCTTT. Residues: CASKSLGLTTEAFF.

The chain uses TRBV30 and TRBJ1-2; 9 nucleotides align to TRBD1. V gave up 3 bases and J gave up 6 bases; unmatched junction bases: 8. Germline V gene sequence: CDR1 GTSNPN, CDR2 SVGIG (reference sequence). The CDR3 has 14 amino acids. The CDR3 here is CAWSDPGTGHGYTF. CDR3 sequence (DNA): TGTGCCTGGAGCGATCCCGGGACAGGGCATGGCTACACCTTC.

Comment on this clone: An end of the junction does not agree with germline; a read error may underlie this. The chain is built from TRBV6-1 and TRBJ1-2; D unresolved. This CDR3 has 13 amino acids. Germline V gene data show CDR1 as MNHNS and CDR2 as SASEGT. DNA of the CDR3: TGTGCCGGCAGCCTCTTGCCCGATTCCGTCTACACCTTC. Amino acids: CAGSLLPDSVYTF.

This clone was seen a handful of times. The chain uses TRBV5-6 and TRBJ1-3, with 10 bases identical to TRBD1. The CDR3 has 17 amino acids. Unmatched junction bases numbered 7, after V lost 3 bases and J lost 1 base. Germline-derived CDR1 and CDR2 are SGHDT and YYEEEE. The CDR3 DNA sequence: TGTGCCAGCAGCTCCCTGGACAGGGGGTTATCTGGAAACACCATATATTTT. Amino acids: CASSSLDRGLSGNTIYF.

The gene calls are TRBV19 and TRBJ1-3; unclear D gene. Trimming shortened V by 4 bases and J by 0 bases, and 10 bases separated the two germline ends. The CDR3 is 15 amino acids. Per the germline V gene, CDR1 is LNHDA and CDR2 is SQIVND (reference sequence). The CDR3: CASSKAVSSGNTIYF. CDR3 DNA sequence: TGTGCCAGTAGTAAAGCTGTGAGCTCTGGAAACACCATATATTTT. The full variable domain, its missing parts supplied by reference TRBV19 and TRBJ1-3, is DGGITQSPKYLFRKEGQNVTLSCEQNLNHDAMYWYRQDPGQGLRLIYYSQIVNDFQKGDIAEGYSVSREKKESFPLTVTSAQKNPTAFYLCASSKAVSSGNTIYFGEGSWLTVV.

The chain combines TRBV4-1 with TRBJ2-1; 11 nucleotides line up with TRBD1. The length of the CDR3 is 16 residues. Germline loops: CDR1 MGHRA, CDR2 YSYEKL. Unmatched junction bases numbered 7, after V lost 4 bases and J lost 5 bases. The CDR3 DNA sequence: TGCGCCAGCAGCCGGACAGGGGGCGGAGTGGACAATGAGCAGTTCTTC. Translation: CASSRTGGGVDNEQFF.

The CDR3 DNA reads as TGTGCCAGCAGGAGGGCAGGGTCAGACAATCAGCCCCAGCATTTT. This translates into CASRRAGSDNQPQHF. The chain has TRBV6-1 and TRBJ1-5, with D maybe TRBD1 (5 bases). The V gene lost 6 bases and the J gene lost 3 bases, with 15 bases spanning the gap. The CDR3 loop spans 15 amino acids. Germline CDR1 and CDR2: MNHNS and SASEGT.

This chain uses TRBV28 with TRBJ1-5; D remains unclear. The V end lost 6 bases, the J end lost 1 base, and 13 bases lay between the germline ends. CDR3 size: 15 residues. Germline CDR1 MDHEN, CDR2 SYDVKM. The CDR3 DNA reads as TGTGCCAGCAGCCGCGGAAGAGCCAGCAATCAGCCCCAGCATTTT. It yields the protein CASSRGRASNQPQHF. The full variable domain, in which reference TRBV28 and TRBJ1-5 provide the parts outside the CDR3, is DVKVTQSSRYLVKRTGEKVFLECVQDMDHENMFWYRQDPGLGLRLIYFSYDVKMKEKGDIPEGYSVSREKKERFSLILESASTNQTSMYLCASSRGRASNQPQHFGDGTRLSIL.

V is TRBV6-5 and J is TRBJ1-1, with D tentatively TRBD1 (6 bases). CDR1 is MNHEY and CDR2 is SVGAGI in the germline V gene. With 4 bases removed from V and 5 bases from J, the gap between germline ends came to 14 bases. This CDR3 comprises 14 residues. The CDR3 nucleotides read TGTGCCAGCAGTTCGCCACAGGGAGAAACTGAAGCTTTCTTT. It specifies CASSSPQGETEAFF.

J is TRBJ2-3 and V is TRBV5-4; the match to TRBD1 covers 9 bases. This CDR3 is 16 amino acids long. The ends lost 2 bases at V and 2 bases at J; junction bases unmatched: 6. From germline, CDR1 is SGHNT and CDR2 YYREEE (reference sequence). CDR3: CASSLTGQGPTDTQYF. CDR3 sequence (DNA): TGTGCCAGCAGCTTAACGGGACAGGGACCCACAGATACGCAGTATTTT.

The chain recombines TRBV19 with TRBJ1-1, with TRBD1 matching 7 bases. The CDR3 covers 14 residues. CDR1 is LNHDA, CDR2 SQIVND, per germline (reference sequence). V shed 5 bases and J 6 bases; nucleotides not matched to a gene: 9. As DNA, the CDR3 is TGTGCCAGTAGTCTAAACAGGGGTCCCGCTGAAGCTTTCTTT. This translates into CASSLNRGPAEAFF.

The rearrangement uses TRBV9 and TRBJ1-4; tentatively, D is TRBD1 (5 bases). The germline V and J ends were trimmed by 4 bases and 6 bases, with 16 bases remaining between them. The germline CDR1 and CDR2 sequences are SGDLS and YYNGEE. The CDR3 has 15 residues. The chain's CDR3 is CASSSRQSKDEKLFF. CDR3 DNA: TGTGCCAGCAGCTCCCGACAGTCCAAAGATGAAAAACTGTTTTTT.

The table lists this clone with a few counts. The gene calls are TRBV10-3 and TRBJ1-3; tentative D call: TRBD1 (5 bases). Trimming took 5 bases from V and 0 from J, leaving 17 bases between them. CDR3 size: 17 residues. CDR1 is ENHRY and CDR2 is SYGVKD in the germline V gene. DNA of the CDR3: TGTGCCATCAGTTCTCCCGTGGACACTAGCTCTGGAAACACCATATATTTT. Translation: CAISSPVDTSSGNTIYF.

The chain recombines TRBV9 with TRBJ2-1; D gene ambiguous. This CDR3 is 13 amino acids long. The ends were cut back, 4 bases at V and 7 bases at J, with 12 bases in the middle. Germline V lookup: CDR1 SGDLS, CDR2 YYNGEE. Written as DNA, the CDR3 is TGTGCCAGCAGCCACCCTGGCAGGAATGAGCAGTTCTTC. Amino acids: CASSHPGRNEQFF.

The chain uses TRBV9 and TRBJ2-5; TRBD2 matches at 13 bases. V was clipped by 3 bases and J by 2 bases; unmatched bases: 4. CDR3 length: 16 amino acids. Germline loops: CDR1 SGDLS, CDR2 YYNGEE. The CDR3 DNA sequence: TGTGCCAGCAGCGCCGGGACTAGCGGGGTTCAAGAGACCCAGTACTTC. Translation gives CASSAGTSGVQETQYF.

This CDR3 reads CASSTRTSGYTGELFF. The CDR3 DNA is TGTGCCAGTAGTACGAGGACTAGCGGATACACCGGGGAGCTGTTTTTT. This chain links TRBV19 with TRBJ2-2, with TRBD2 matching over 10 bases. The CDR3 runs 16 residues. Germline V CDR1 and CDR2: LNHDA, SQIVND (reference sequence). V trimming: 4 bases; J trimming: 3 bases; junction bases outside the gene matches: 5.

J is TRBJ2-7 and V is TRBV30, with D tentatively TRBD2 (7 bases). The CDR3 is made up of 12 amino acids. The germline CDR1 and CDR2 sequences are GTSNPN and SVGIG (reference sequence). Deletions cut 5 bases from V and 4 bases from J, with 12 bases between. CDR3 nucleotides: TGTGCCTGGTCAAGGGGGGGTTACGAGCAGTACTTC. Protein sequence: CAWSRGGYEQYF.

Only one count was recorded for this clone. The genes are TRBV19 and TRBJ1-1, with D tentatively TRBD1 (6 bases). The CDR3 extends over 13 amino acids. CDR1 is LNHDA and CDR2 is SQIVND in the germline V gene (reference sequence). The V gene lost 11 bases and the J gene lost 5 bases, with 18 bases spanning the gap. This CDR3 is CASSGGRRTEAFF. The CDR3 DNA sequence: TGTGCCTCGAGCGGGGGGCGCAGAACTGAAGCTTTCTTT.

The chain has TRBV19 and TRBJ1-1, with D perhaps matching TRBD1 (5 bases). The CDR3 runs to 13 residues. Trimming removed 5 bases from V and 1 base from J, with 8 bases in between. Germline values: CDR1 LNHDA, CDR2 SQIVND (reference sequence). CDR3 DNA sequence: TGTGCCAGTAGTGCCCAGGGGAACACTGAAGCTTTCTTT. It is translated as CASSAQGNTEAFF.

V gene TRBV5-4 combines with J gene TRBJ2-5; D not certain. V lost 5 bases and J lost 5, with 16 bases in between. Per germline, CDR1 SGHNT and CDR2 YYREEE (reference sequence). This CDR3 is 14 amino acids long. CDR3 sequence: CASSLEGSSETQYF. As DNA, the CDR3 is TGTGCCAGCAGTCTCGAAGGCAGTTCGGAGACCCAGTACTTC.

The V call is TRBV19, the J call TRBJ1-2; 8 nucleotides align to TRBD1. Unmatched junction bases numbered 6, after V lost 5 bases and J lost 1 base. Germline CDR1 reads LNHDA; CDR2 reads SQIVND (reference sequence). CDR3 length equals 15 residues. The CDR3 nucleotides are TGTGCCAGTAGTCCAGGGGGCGCGGGTAACTATGGCTACACCTTC. It yields the protein CASSPGGAGNYGYTF.